Listed below are T cell receptor beta chains from one sample, sequenced in a study of Tregs in tolerant kidney transplant recipients. Measured with immunoSEQ multiplex PCR; TCRdb has only the in-frame clones, and not every one. Of approximately 17,000 clones listed, approximately 61% are singletons. The antigens of these receptors remain unknown. The material sequenced was Tregs from blood cultured with allogeneic cells. The receptors were sampled from a human donor in good health. Both conserved end residues are part of each CDR3.

J gene	V gene	CDR3 protein
TRBJ2-2	TRBV6-5	CASSYFRQGGTGELFF
TRBJ2-5	TRBV18	CASSPRGGETQYF
TRBJ2-3	TRBV5-1	CASSPWGRQATDTQYF
TRBJ1-6	TRBV6-6	CASSYNRGKGSPLHF
TRBJ2-6	TRBV4-1	CASSQGLGQGAPRANVLTF
TRBJ2-1	TRBV30	CAWSARLGGEQFF
TRBJ2-7	TRBV5-4	CASSWQGVSEQYF
TRBJ2-2	TRBV14	CASSQDGWRGTNTNTGELFF
TRBJ2-2	TRBV19	CASSIVGGQGNTGELFF
TRBJ2-5	TRBV19	CASSRVDQPRETQYF
TRBJ2-7	TRBV18	CASSPDKSYEQYF
TRBJ2-5	TRBV19	CASSITQGGETQYF
TRBJ2-5	TRBV6-5	CASRRYREWETQYF
TRBJ1-5	TRBV30	CAWGRVGNQPQHF
TRBJ1-4	TRBV9	CASSRGQSATNEKLFF
TRBJ1-1	TRBV13	CASERGTEAFF
TRBJ2-5	TRBV7-2	CASSLGGGAETQYF